This T cell receptor (beta chain) was recorded in a study of T cells in Graves' hyperthyroidism and ophthalmopathy. Overall study findings and caveats: Progression to ophthalmopathy was predicted a median of roughly 6.8 months early.

Ophthalmopathy patients had Clinical Activity Score at least 3, NOSPECS grade at least 4, duration under 3 months. Thyroid ultrasound, orbital computed tomography, clinical symptoms, and serum thyroxine and TRAb underpinned diagnoses. This sample holds PBMCs from less than 11 ml fresh peripheral blood. In the case of this clonotype: Antigen: not known.

J lost 8 bases, V lost 3 bases, and 9 bases had no gene match. This CDR3 is built from 15 residues. Germline V CDR1 and CDR2: SQVTM, ANQGSEA. The CDR3 regions of TCR beta were amplified from RNA transcripts. The HTBI primer set drove a first-round RT-PCR of the TCR CDR3. TCRdb re-derived calls from the multiplex PCR reads in MiXCR, one entry per CDR3 protein. The table has over 250,000 distinct CDR3 sequences, roughly 13% seen once; the top ten hold roughly 35%. The chain joins TRBV29-1 to TRBJ2-1, with 11 bases lining up with TRBD2. What was sequenced was blood. The source is a woman between 40 and 50 years old with Graves' ophthalmopathy. CDR3 amino acids: CSVEGLAGGPYEQFF. The CDR3, as DNA: TGCAGCGTTGAGGGGTTAGCGGGAGGGCCGTATGAGCAGTTCTTC.